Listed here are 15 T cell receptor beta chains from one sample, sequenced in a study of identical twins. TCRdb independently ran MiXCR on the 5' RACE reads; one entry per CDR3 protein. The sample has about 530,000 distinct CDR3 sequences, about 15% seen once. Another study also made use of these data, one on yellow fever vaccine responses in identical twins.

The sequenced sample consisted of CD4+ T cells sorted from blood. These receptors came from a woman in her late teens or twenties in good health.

Here the CDR3 reads CASSQDRLAGGQGNEQFF. The CDR3 DNA sequence: TGTGCCAGCAGCCAAGATCGGCTAGCGGGAGGGCAAGGCAATGAGCAGTTCTTC. The chain is built from TRBV4-2 and TRBJ2-1, with 12 bases aligning to TRBD2. Germline CDR1 is LGHNA and CDR2 is YNFKEQ. The J segment lost 6 bases and the V segment lost 0 bases, leaving 9 bases of the junction unmatched. The CDR3 length is 18 residues.

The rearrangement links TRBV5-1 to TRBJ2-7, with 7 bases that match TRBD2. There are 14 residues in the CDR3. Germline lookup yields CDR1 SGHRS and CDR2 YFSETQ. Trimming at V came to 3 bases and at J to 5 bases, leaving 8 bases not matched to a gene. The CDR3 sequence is CASSSARESDEQYF. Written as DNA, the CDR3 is TGCGCCAGCAGCTCCGCGCGGGAGTCGGACGAGCAGTACTTC.

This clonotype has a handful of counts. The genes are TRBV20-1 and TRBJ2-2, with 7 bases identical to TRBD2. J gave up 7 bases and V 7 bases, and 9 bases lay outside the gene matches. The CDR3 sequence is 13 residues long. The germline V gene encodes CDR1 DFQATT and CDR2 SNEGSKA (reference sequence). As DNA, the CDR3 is TGCAGTGTCGCGGGAGCGATTAGCGGGGAGCTGTTTTTT. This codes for CSVAGAISGELFF.

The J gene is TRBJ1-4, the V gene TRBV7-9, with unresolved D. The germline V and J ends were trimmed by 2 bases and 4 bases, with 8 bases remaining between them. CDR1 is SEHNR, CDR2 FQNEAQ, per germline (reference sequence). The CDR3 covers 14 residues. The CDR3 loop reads CASSLLGHNEKLFF. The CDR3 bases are TGTGCCAGCAGCTTATTGGGTCATAATGAAAAACTGTTTTTT.

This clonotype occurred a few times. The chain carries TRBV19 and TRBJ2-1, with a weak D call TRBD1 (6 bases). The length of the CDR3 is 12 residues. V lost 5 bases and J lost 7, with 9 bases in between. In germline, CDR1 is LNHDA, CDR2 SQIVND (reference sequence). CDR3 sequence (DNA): TGTGCCAGTAGTGGACAGACGAATGAGCAGTTCTTC. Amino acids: CASSGQTNEQFF.

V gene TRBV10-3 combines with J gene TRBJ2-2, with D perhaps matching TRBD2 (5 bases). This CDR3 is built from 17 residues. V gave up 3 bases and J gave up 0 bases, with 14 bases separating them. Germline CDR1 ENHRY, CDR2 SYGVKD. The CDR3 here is CAISEFGVSANTGELFF. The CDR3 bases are TGTGCCATCAGTGAATTCGGGGTGTCCGCGAACACCGGGGAGCTGTTTTTT.

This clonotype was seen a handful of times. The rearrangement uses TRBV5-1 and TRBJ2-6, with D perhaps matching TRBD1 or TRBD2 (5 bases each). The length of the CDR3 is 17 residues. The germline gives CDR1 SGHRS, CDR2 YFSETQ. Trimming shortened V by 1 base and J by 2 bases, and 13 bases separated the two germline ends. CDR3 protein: CASSLSAGSTGANVLTF. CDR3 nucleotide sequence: TGCGCCAGCAGCTTGTCGGCAGGGAGCACTGGGGCCAACGTCCTGACTTTC.

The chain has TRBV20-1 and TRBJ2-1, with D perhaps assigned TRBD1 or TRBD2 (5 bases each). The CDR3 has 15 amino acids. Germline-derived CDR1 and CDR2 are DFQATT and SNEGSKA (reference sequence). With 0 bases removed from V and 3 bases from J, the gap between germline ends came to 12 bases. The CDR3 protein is CSARDARGVYNEQFF. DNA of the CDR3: TGCAGTGCTAGAGATGCGAGGGGCGTCTACAATGAGCAGTTCTTC.

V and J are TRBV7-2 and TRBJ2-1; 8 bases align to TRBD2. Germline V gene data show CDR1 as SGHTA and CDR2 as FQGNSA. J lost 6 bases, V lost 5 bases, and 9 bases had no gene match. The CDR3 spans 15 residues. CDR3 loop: CASSPRGGGVNEQFF. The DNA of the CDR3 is TGTGCCAGCAGCCCCCGGGGGGGTGGGGTCAATGAGCAGTTCTTC.

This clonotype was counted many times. CDR3 nucleotide sequence: TGTGCCAGCAGTTTACGGCTAGCAGGCTCCTACAATGAGCAGTTCTTC. Encoded protein: CASSLRLAGSYNEQFF. The rearrangement links TRBV12-3 or TRBV12-4 to TRBJ2-1; perhaps TRBD2 as D (5 bases). There are 16 residues in the CDR3. With 2 bases removed from V and 0 bases from J, the gap between germline ends came to 11 bases.

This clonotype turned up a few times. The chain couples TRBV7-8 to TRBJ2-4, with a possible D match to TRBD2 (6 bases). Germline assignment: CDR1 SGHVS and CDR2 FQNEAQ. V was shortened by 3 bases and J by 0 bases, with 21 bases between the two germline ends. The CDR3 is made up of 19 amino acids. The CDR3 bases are TGTGCCAGCAGCTTCGTGGGGGGACCACTTACGTTAGCCAAAAACATTCAGTACTTC. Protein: CASSFVGGPLTLAKNIQYF.

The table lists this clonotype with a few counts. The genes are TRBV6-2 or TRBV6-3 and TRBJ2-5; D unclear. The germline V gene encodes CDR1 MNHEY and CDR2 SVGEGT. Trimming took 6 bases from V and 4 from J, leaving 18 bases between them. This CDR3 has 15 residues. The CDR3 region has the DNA TGTGCCAGCAGGGATATGGACGGAGAAACAGAGACCCAGTACTTC. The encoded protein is CASRDMDGETETQYF.

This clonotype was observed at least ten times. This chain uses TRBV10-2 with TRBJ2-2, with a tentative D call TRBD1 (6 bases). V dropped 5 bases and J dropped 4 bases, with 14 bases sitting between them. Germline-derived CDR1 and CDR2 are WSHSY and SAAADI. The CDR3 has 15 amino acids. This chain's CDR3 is CASSLGQGTTGELFF. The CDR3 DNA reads TGCGCCAGCAGTTTAGGTCAGGGGACCACCGGGGAGCTGTTTTTT.

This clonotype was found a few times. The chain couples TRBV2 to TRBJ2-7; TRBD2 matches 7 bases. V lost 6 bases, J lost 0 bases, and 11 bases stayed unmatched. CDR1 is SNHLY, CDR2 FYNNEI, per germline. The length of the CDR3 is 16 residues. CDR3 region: CASSGRPLAGSYEQYF. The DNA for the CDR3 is TGTGCCAGCAGCGGCCGGCCTTTAGCGGGCTCCTACGAGCAGTACTTC.

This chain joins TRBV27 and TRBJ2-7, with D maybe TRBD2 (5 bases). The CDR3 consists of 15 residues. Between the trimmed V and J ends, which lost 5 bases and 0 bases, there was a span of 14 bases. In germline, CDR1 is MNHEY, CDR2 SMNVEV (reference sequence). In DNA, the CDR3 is TGTGCCAGCAGTCGCTCGTTAGGGAGCTCCTACGAGCAGTACTTC. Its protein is CASSRSLGSSYEQYF.